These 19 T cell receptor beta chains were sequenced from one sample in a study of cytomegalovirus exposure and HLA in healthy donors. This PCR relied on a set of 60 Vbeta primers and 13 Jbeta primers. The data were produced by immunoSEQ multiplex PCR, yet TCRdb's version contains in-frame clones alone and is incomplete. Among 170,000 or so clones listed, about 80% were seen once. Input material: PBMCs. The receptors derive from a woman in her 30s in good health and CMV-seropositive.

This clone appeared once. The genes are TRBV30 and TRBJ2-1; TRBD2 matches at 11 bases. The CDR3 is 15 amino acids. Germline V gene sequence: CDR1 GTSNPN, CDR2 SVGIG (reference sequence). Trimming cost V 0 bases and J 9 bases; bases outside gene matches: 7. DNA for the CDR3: TGTGCCTGGAGTGTTTCACTAGCGGGAGTCGGTGAGCAGTTCTTC. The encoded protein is CAWSVSLAGVGEQFF. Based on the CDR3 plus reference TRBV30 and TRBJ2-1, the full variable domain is SQTIHQWPATLVQPVGSPLSLECTVEGTSNPNLYWYRQAAGRGLQLLFYSVGIGQISSEVPQNLSASRPQDRQFILSSKKLLLSDSGFYLCAWSVSLAGVGEQFFGPGTRLTVL.

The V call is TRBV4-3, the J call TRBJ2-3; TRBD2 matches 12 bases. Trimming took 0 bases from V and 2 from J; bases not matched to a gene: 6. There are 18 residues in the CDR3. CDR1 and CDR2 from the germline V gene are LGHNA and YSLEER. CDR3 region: CASSQEAGLAGTTDTQYF. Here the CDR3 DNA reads TGCGCCAGCAGCCAAGAGGCTGGACTAGCGGGGACCACAGATACGCAGTATTTT.

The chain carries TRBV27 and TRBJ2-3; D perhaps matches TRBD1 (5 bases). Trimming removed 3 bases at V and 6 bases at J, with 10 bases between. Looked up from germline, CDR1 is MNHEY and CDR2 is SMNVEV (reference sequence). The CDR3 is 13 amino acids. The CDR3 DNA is TGTGCCAGCAGTTTTTATCAGGGCGATACGCAGTATTTT. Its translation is CASSFYQGDTQYF.

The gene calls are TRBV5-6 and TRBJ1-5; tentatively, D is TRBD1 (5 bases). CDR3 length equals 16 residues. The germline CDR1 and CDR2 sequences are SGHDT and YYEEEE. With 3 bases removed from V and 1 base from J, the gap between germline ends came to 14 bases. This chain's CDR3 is CASSSNRLGSNQPQHF. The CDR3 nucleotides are TGTGCCAGCAGCTCTAACAGGTTGGGAAGCAATCAGCCCCAGCATTTT.

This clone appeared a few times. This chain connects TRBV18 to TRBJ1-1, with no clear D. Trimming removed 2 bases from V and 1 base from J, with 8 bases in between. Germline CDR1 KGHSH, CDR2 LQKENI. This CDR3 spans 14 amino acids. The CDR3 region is CASSPFLENTEAFF. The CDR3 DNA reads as TGTGCCAGCTCACCATTCTTAGAGAACACTGAAGCTTTCTTT. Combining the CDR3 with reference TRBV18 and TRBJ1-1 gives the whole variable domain NAGVMQNPRHLVRRRGQEARLRCSPMKGHSHVYWYRQLPEEGLKFMVYLQKENIIDESGMPKERFSAEFPKEGPSILRIQQVVRGDSAAYFCASSPFLENTEAFFGQGTRLTVV.

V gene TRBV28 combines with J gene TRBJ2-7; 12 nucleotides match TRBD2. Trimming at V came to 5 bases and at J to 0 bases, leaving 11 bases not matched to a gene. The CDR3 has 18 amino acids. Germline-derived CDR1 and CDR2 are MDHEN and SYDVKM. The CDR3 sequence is CASSPVAGLAGPSYEQYF. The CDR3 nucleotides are TGTGCCAGCAGTCCAGTCGCAGGACTAGCGGGACCCTCCTACGAGCAGTACTTC.

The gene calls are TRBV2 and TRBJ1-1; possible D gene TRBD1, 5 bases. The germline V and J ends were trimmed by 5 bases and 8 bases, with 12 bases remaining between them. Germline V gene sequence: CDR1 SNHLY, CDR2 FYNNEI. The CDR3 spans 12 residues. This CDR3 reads CASSTSWGEAFF. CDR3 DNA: TGTGCCAGCAGTACGTCATGGGGCGAAGCTTTCTTT.

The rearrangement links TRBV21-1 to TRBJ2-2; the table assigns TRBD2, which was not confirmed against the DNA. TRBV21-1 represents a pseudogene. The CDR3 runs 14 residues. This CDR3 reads CASSIAGDTGELFF. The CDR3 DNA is TGTGCCAGCAGCATAGCCGGGGACACCGGGGAGCTGTTTTTT.

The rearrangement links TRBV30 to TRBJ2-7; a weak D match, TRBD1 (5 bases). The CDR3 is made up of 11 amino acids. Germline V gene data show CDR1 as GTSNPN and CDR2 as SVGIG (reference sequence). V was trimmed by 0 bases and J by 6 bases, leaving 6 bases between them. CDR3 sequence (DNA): TGTGCCTGGAGTGTAGGGGTCGAGCAGTACTTC. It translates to CAWSVGVEQYF.

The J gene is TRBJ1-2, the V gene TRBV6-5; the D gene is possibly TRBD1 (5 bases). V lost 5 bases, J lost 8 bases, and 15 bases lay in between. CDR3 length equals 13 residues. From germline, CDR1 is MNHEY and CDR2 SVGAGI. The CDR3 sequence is CASSLTVREGYTF. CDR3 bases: TGTGCCAGCAGTCTTACTGTCAGGGAAGGCTACACCTTC.

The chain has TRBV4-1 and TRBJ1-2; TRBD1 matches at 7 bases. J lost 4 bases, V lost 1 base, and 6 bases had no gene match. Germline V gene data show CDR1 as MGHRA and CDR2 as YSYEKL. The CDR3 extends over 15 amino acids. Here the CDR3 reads CASSQAFRDSYGYTF. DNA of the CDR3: TGCGCCAGCAGCCAAGCCTTCCGGGACAGCTATGGCTACACCTTC.

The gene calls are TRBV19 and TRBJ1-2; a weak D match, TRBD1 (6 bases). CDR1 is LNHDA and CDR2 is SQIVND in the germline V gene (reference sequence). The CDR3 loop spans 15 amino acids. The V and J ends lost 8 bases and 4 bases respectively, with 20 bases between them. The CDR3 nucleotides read TGTGCCAGTTTCTATCGGCTTGGACAGACCTATGGCTACACCTTC. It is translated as CASFYRLGQTYGYTF.

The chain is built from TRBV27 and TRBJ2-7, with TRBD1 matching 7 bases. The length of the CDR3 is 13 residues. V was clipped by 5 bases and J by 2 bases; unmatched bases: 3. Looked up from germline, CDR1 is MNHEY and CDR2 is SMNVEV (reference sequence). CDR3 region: CASSHGTAYEQYF. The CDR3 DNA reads TGTGCCAGCAGTCACGGGACAGCCTACGAGCAGTACTTC.

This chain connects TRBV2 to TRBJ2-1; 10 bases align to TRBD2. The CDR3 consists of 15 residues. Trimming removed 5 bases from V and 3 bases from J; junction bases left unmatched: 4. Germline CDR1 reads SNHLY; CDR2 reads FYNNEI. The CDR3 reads CASSQREGYYNEQFF. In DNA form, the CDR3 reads TGTGCCAGCAGTCAGCGGGAGGGATACTACAATGAGCAGTTCTTC.

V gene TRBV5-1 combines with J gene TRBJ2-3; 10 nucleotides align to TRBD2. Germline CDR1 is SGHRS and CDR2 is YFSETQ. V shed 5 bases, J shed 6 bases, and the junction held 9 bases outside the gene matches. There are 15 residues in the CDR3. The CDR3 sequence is CASRMGLAGADTQYF. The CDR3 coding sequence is TGCGCCAGCAGAATGGGGCTAGCGGGAGCCGATACGCAGTATTTT.

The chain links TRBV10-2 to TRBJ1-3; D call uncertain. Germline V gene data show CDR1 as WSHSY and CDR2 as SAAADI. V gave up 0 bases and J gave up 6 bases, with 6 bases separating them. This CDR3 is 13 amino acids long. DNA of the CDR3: TGCGCCAGCAGTGAGTCGACTGAAAACACCATATATTTT. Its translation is CASSESTENTIYF.

For the CDR3, the DNA is TGTGCCAGCAGTAACAAGGAGTATCAGCCCCAGCATTTT. Its translation is CASSNKEYQPQHF. The chain uses TRBV28 and TRBJ1-5; D call uncertain. The CDR3 sequence is 13 residues long. Germline lookup yields CDR1 MDHEN and CDR2 SYDVKM. Trimming took off 5 bases at V and 5 bases at J, with 10 bases between the two ends. Full variable domain (missing parts from reference TRBV28 and TRBJ1-5): DVKVTQSSRYLVKRTGEKVFLECVQDMDHENMFWYRQDPGLGLRLIYFSYDVKMKEKGDIPEGYSVSREKKERFSLILESASTNQTSMYLCASSNKEYQPQHFGDGTRLSIL.

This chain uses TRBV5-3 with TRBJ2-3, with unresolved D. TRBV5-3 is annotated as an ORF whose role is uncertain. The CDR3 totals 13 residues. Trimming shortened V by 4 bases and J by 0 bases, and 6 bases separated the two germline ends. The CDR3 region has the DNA TGTGCCAGAAGCACTCGAAGCACAGATACGCAGTATTTT. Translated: CARSTRSTDTQYF.

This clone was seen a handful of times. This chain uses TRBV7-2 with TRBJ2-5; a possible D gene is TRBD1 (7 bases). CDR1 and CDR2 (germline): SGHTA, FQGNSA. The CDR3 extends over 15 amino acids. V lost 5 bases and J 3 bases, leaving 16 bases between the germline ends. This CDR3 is CASSVSQGRKETQYF. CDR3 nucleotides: TGTGCCAGCAGCGTGTCACAGGGGAGGAAAGAGACCCAGTACTTC.